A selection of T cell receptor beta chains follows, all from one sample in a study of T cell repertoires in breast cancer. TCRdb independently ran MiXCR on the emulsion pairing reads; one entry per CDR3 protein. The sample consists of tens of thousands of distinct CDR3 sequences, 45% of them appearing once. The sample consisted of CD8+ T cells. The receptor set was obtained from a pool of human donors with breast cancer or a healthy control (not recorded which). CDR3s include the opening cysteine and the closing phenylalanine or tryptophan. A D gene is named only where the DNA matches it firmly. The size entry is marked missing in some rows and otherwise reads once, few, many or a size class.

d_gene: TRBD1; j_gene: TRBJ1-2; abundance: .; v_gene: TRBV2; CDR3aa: CASNGQESYGYTF; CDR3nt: TGTGCCAGCAACGGACAGGAAAGCTATGGCTACACCTTC
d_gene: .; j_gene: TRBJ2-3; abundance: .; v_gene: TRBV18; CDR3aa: CASSVQAGSTDTQYF; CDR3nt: TGTGCCAGCTCAGTGCAGGCCGGGTCCACAGATACGCAGTATTTT
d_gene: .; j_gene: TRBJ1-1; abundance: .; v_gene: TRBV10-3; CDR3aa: CATKGPRVGTEAFF; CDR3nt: TGTGCCACCAAGGGACCAAGGGTTGGCACTGAAGCTTTCTTT
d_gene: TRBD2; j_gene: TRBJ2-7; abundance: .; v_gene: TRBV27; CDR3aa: CVSSLSGGYEQYF; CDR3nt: TGTGTCAGCAGCTTATCGGGAGGCTACGAGCAGTACTTC
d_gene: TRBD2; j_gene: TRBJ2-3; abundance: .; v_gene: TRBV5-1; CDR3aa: CASSQSGASTDTQYF; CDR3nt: TGCGCCAGCAGCCAAAGCGGGGCAAGCACAGATACGCAGTATTTT
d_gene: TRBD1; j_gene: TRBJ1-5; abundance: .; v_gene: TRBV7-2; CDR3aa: CASSPGTGQGGQPQHF; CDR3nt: TGTGCCAGCAGCCCTGGGACAGGCCAGGGTGGTCAGCCCCAGCATTTT
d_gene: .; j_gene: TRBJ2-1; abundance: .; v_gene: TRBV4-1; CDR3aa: CASSQVGGYNEQFF; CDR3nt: TGCGCCAGCAGCCAAGTGGGCGGATACAATGAGCAGTTCTTC
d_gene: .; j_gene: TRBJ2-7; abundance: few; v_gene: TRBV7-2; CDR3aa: CASSLDRGLTYEQYF; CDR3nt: TGTGCCAGCAGCTTAGACCGGGGCTTGACCTACGAGCAGTACTTC
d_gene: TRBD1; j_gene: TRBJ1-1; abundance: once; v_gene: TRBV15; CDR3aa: CATSKDRSTEAFF; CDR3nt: TGTGCCACCAGCAAGGACAGGAGCACTGAAGCTTTCTTT
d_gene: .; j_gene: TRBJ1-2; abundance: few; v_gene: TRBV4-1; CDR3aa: CASSQEQLNGYTF; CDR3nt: TGCGCCAGCAGCCAAGAACAGCTGAATGGCTACACCTTC
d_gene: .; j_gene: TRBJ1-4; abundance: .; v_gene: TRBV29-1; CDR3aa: CSVASRDTHEKLFF; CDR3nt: TGCAGCGTTGCTTCCCGGGACACCCATGAAAAACTGTTTTTT
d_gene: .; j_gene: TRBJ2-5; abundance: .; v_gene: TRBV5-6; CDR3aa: CASSLDIGQQETQYF; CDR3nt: TGTGCCAGCAGCTTGGATATCGGACAGCAAGAGACCCAGTACTTC
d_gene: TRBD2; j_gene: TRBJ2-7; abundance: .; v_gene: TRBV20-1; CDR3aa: CSAILTSGGAGEQYF; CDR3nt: TGCAGTGCTATCCTAACTAGCGGGGGGGCAGGCGAGCAGTACTTC
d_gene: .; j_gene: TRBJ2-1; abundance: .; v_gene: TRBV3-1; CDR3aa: CASTPTISSYNEQFF; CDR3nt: TGTGCCAGCACCCCCACTATCAGCTCCTACAATGAGCAGTTCTTC
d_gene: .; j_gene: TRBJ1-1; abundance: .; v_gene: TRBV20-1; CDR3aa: CSARDDEGDTEAFF; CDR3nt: TGCAGTGCTAGAGATGACGAGGGGGACACTGAAGCTTTCTTT
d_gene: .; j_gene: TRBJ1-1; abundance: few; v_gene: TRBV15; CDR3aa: CATSRGGQASHPAAFF; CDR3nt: TGTGCCACCAGCAGAGGGGGGCAGGCGTCCCACCCGGCGGCTTTCTTT
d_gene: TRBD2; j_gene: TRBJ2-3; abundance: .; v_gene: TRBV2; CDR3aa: CASRLAEPTDAQYF; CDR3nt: TGTGCCAGCAGACTAGCGGAACCTACAGATGCGCAGTATTTT
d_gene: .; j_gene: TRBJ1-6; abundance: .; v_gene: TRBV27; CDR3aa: CASSTEGGRNSPLHF; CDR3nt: TGTGCCAGCAGCACCGAGGGGGGTCGTAATTCACCCCTCCACTTT
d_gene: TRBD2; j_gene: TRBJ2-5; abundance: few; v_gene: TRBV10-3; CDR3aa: CAIGASGSQETQYF; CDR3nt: TGTGCCATCGGGGCTAGCGGTTCCCAAGAGACCCAGTACTTC
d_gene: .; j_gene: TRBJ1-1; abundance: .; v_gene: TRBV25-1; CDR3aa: CASSEFGGGMEAFF; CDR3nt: TGTGCCAGCAGTGAATTTGGTGGGGGAATGGAAGCTTTCTTT
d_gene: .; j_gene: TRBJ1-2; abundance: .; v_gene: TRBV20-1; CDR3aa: CSASTSRGDGYTF; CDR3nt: TGCAGTGCTAGCACTTCAAGGGGGGATGGCTACACCTTC
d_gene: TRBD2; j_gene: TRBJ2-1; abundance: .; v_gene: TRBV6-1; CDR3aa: CATQLAGYNEQFF; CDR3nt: TGTGCCACCCAACTAGCGGGGTACAATGAGCAGTTCTTC
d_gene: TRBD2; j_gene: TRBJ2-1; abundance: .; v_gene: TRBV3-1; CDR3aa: CASSHGIAGGSEQFF; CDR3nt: TGTGCCAGCAGCCACGGAATAGCGGGGGGGAGTGAGCAGTTCTTC
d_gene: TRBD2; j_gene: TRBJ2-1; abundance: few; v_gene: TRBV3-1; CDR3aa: CASSPWRGVYNEQFF; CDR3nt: TGTGCCAGCAGCCCTTGGCGGGGGGTGTACAATGAGCAGTTCTTC
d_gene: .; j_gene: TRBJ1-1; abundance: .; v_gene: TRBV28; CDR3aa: CASSPYQGLNTKAFF; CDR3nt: TGTGCCAGCAGTCCCTATCAGGGATTGAACACTAAAGCTTTCTTT
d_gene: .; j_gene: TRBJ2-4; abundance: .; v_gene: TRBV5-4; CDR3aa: CAGSLDGGGVRNIQYF; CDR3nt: TGTGCCGGCAGCTTGGACGGAGGCGGGGTGAGGAACATTCAGTACTTC
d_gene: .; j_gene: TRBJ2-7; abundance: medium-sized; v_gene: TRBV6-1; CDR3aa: CASSEPGLNYEQYF; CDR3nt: TGTGCCAGCAGCGAGCCGGGACTTAACTACGAGCAGTACTTC
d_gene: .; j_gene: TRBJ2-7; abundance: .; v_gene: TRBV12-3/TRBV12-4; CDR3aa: CASRLAGTIGNEQYF; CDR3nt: TGTGCCAGCAGGCTCGCCGGGACCATAGGAAACGAGCAGTACTTC
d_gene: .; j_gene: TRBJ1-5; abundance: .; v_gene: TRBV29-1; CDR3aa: CGVLETDPNQPQHF; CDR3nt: TGCGGCGTCTTAGAAACAGATCCGAATCAGCCCCAGCATTTT
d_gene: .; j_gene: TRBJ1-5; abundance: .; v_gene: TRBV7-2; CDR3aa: CASSLGLAAYQPQHF; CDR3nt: TGTGCCAGCAGCTTAGGTCTCGCAGCCTATCAGCCCCAGCATTTT
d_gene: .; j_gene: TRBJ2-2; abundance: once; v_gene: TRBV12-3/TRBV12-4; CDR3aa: CASSPLALTTGELFF; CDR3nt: TGTGCCAGCAGTCCGTTAGCGCTTACGACCGGGGAGCTGTTTTTT
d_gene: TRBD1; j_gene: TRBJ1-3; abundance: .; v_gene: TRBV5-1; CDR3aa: CASSGQGAPSGNTIYF; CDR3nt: TGCGCCAGCAGTGGACAGGGGGCCCCCTCTGGAAACACCATATATTTT
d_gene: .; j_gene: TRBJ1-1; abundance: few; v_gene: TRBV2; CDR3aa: CASSALAQNTEAFF; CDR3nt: TGTGCCAGCTCCGCTTTAGCCCAGAACACTGAAGCTTTCTTT
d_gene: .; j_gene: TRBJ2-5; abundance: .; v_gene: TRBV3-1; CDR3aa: CASSQESRYQEAQYF; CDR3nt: TGTGCCAGCAGCCAAGAGTCAAGATACCAAGAGGCCCAGTACTTC
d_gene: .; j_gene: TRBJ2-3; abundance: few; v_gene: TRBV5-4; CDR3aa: CASSPRQLAHTDTQYF; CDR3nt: TGTGCCAGCAGCCCCAGACAGTTGGCGCACACAGATACGCAGTATTTT
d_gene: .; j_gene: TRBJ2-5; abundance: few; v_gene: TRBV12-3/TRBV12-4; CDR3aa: CASSLVSQETQYF; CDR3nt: TGTGCCAGCAGTTTAGTATCCCAAGAGACCCAGTACTTC
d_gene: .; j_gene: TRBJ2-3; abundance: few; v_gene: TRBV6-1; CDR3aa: CASSEAMGSTDTQYF; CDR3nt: TGTGCCAGCAGTGAAGCGATGGGTAGCACAGATACGCAGTATTTT
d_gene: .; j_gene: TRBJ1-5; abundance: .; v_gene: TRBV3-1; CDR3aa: CASSHGKNQPQHF; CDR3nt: TGTGCCAGCAGCCACGGGAAAAATCAGCCCCAGCATTTT
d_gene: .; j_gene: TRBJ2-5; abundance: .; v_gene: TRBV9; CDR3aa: CASSVGSGLYKKETQYF; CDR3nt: TGTGCCAGCAGCGTAGGATCGGGGCTATACAAAAAAGAGACCCAGTACTTC
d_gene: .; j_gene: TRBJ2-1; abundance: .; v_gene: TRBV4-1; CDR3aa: CASSQASAYNEQFF; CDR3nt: TGCGCCAGCAGCCAAGCAAGCGCTTACAATGAGCAGTTCTTC
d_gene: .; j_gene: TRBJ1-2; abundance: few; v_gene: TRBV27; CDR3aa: CASRQGHLYGYTF; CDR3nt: TGTGCCAGCAGGCAGGGACACCTCTATGGCTACACCTTC
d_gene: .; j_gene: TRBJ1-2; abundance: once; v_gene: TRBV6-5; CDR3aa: CAGSEKEGAYGYTF; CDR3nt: TGTGCCGGCAGTGAAAAGGAGGGAGCCTATGGCTACACCTTC
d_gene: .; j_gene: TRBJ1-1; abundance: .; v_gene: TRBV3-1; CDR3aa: CASSHGGHTEAFF; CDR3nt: TGTGCCAGCAGCCATGGGGGGCACACTGAAGCTTTCTTT
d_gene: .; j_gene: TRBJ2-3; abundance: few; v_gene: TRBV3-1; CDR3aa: CASSQLDTQYF; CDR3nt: TGTGCCAGCAGCCAACTGGATACGCAGTATTTT
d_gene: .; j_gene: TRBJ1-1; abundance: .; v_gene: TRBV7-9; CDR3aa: CASSPLLGGLTEAFF; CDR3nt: TGTGCCAGCAGTCCCCTGTTGGGGGGCCTCACTGAAGCTTTCTTT